This T cell receptor beta chain was obtained from a study of T cell responses to AZD1222 COVID-19 vaccine. Produced via immunoSEQ multiplex PCR; TCRdb's table is partial and in-frame only. The table records 57,000 or so clones, more than 60% of them present only once. As to this clone: Its antigen remains unidentified.

Study results and limitations: Repertoires were collected only later (after the peak T cell response had occurred).

Trimming left V 5 bases short and J 5 bases short, with 12 bases between. The CDR3 has 13 amino acids. Per germline, CDR1 LGHNA and CDR2 YSLEER. The sequence derives from an adult who received the AZD1222 COVID-19 vaccine. This chain connects TRBV4-3 to TRBJ2-5; no reliable D call. The starting material was peripheral blood, obtained 28 days after the second AZD1222 dose. CDR3 sequence: CASSWKLGETQYF. The CDR3 DNA reads as TGCGCCAGCAGCTGGAAGCTAGGGGAGACCCAGTACTTC.